Given below is one TCR beta chain in context. This specimen comes from a study of T cell repertoires and HLA-DP antigens. Overall study context: Alloreactive CD4+ T cells targeted HLA-DP on transduced HeLa. Donors were two male and one female, aged 18-to-29 to 60-to-69. Broader study findings: Antigen presentation used HeLa cells, with total CD4+ cells responding. Average cumulative frequency of previously undetected clones was 36.3% against one allele and less than 60% against the other.

After about 16 days, CD4+ cells were restimulated around 25 h with the same allogeneic DPB1. HeLa stimulator cells carried retrovirally transduced HLA-DPA1/DPB1, HLA-DM, invariant chain and CD80. Losses at the gene ends were 4 bases for V and 0 bases for J; bases not matched to a gene: 5. CDR1 is SGDLS and CDR2 is YYNGEE in the germline V gene. The CDR3 totals 15 residues. Data came from immunoSEQ multiplex PCR; TCRdb stores just in-frame clones and leaves some out. The sample contains about 2,500 clones, approximately 74% of which appear only once. The sequence came from a man aged 60 to 75 in good health and CMV-seronegative. J is TRBJ2-3 and V is TRBV9; 7 bases fit TRBD2. The specimen sequenced was CD137- CD4+ T cells from cultured PBMCs. The CDR3 sequence is CASSSQAGSTDTQYF. For the CDR3, the DNA is TGTGCCAGCAGCTCCCAAGCGGGGAGCACAGATACGCAGTATTTT.